This TCR beta chain was sequenced during a study of esophageal squamous cell carcinoma under preoperative chemotherapy. At the level of the study: Samples included peripheral blood T cells as well as tumor-infiltrating lymphocytes.

This clonotype occurred a few times. Its antigen remains unknown. Germline assignment: CDR1 SGHNT and CDR2 YENEEA. The V and J ends lost 7 bases and 4 bases, in that order; junction bases with no gene match: 9. The CDR3 runs 15 residues. Study outcomes and limitations: After treatment, tumor-infiltrating lymphocytes seemed to come partly from incoming peripheral T cells, not only local changes.

TCRdb called the PCR reads again in MiXCR, with one record for every CDR3 protein. The profile covers 9,000 to 9,500 distinct CDR3 sequences, with approximately 50% appearing a single time and 14% taken by the ten largest. Documented time point: after preoperative PTX-NDP chemotherapy. This clonotype originated in a human donor with esophageal squamous cell carcinoma. The donor label of this sample is uncertain. Sampling took place from a patient given preoperative chemotherapy. The chain uses TRBV11-3 and TRBJ2-1, with 8 nucleotides matching TRBD2. The chain's CDR3 is CASKHRAGVYNEQFF. In DNA, the CDR3 is TGTGCCAGCAAACATAGAGCGGGAGTATACAATGAGCAGTTCTTC.